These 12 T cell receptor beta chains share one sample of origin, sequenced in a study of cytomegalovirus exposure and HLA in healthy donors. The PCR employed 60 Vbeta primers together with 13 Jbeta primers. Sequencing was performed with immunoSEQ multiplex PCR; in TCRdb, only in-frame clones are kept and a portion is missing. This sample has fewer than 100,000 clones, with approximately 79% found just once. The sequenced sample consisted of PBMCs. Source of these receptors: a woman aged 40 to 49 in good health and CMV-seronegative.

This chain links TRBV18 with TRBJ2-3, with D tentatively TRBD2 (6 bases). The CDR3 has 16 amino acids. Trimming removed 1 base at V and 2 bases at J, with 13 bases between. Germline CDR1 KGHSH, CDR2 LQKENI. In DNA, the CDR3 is TGTGCCAGCTCACCACAGGGACTCCACCCCACAGATACGCAGTATTTT. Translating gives CASSPQGLHPTDTQYF.

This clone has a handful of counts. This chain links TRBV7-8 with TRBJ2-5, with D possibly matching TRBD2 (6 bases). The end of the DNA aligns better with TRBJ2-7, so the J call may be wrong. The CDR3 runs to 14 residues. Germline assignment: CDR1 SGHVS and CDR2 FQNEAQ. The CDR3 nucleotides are TGTGCCAGCAGTGCCGGGACGGGGGTCAACGAGCAGTACTTC. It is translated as CASSAGTGVNEQYF.

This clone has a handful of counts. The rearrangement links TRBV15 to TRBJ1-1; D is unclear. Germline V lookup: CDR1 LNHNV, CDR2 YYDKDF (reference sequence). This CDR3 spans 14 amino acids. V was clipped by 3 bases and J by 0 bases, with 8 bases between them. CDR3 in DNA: TGTGCCACCAGCAGCTTTCCTGTGAACACTGAAGCTTTCTTT. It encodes CATSSFPVNTEAFF.

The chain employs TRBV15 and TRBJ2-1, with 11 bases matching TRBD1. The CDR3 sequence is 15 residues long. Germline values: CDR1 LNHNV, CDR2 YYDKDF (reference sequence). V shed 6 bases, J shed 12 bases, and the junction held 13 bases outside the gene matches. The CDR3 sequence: CATREAGTGGGAQFF. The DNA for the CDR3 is TGTGCCACCAGGGAGGCCGGGACAGGGGGAGGTGCGCAGTTCTTC.

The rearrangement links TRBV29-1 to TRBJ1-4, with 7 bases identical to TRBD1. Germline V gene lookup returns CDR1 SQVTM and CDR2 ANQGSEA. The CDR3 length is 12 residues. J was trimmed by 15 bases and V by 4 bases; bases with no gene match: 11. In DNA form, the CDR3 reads TGCAGCGTTGGCCACAGAGGGACAGAGGTGTTTTTT. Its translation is CSVGHRGTEVFF.

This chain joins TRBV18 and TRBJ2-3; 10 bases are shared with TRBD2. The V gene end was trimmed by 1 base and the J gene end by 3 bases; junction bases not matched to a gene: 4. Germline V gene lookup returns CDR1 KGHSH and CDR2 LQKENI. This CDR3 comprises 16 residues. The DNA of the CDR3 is TGTGCCAGCTCACCACTAGCGGGGGGTAGGACAGATACGCAGTATTTT. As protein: CASSPLAGGRTDTQYF.

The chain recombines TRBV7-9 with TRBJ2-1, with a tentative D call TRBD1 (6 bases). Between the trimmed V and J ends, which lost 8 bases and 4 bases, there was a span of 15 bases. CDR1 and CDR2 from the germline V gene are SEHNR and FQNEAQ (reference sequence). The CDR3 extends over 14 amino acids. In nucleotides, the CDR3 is TGTGCCAGCTATTGGACAGCATCTTACAATGAGCAGTTCTTC. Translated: CASYWTASYNEQFF.

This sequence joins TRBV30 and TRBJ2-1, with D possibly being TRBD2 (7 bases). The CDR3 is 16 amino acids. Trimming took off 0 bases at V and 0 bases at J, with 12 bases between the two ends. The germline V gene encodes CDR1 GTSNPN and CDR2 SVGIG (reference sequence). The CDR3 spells CAWSVLGGHSYNEQFF. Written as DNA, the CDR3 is TGTGCCTGGAGTGTACTCGGGGGGCACTCCTACAATGAGCAGTTCTTC.

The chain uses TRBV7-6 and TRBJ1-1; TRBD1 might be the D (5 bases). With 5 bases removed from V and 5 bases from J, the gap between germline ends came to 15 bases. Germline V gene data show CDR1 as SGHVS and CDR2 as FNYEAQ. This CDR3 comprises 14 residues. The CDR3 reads CASSPTRGATEAFF. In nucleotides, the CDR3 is TGTGCCAGCAGCCCCACAAGGGGTGCGACTGAAGCTTTCTTT.

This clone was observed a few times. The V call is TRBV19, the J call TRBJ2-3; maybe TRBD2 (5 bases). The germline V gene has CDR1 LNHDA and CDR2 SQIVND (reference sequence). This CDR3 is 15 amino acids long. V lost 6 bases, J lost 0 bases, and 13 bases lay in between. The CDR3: CASSISWTSTDTQYF. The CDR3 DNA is TGTGCCAGTAGCATCTCGTGGACTAGCACAGATACGCAGTATTTT.

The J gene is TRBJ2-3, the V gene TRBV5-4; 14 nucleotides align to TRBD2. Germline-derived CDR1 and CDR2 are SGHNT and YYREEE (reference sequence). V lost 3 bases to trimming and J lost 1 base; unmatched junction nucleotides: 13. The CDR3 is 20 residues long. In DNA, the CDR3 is TGTGCCAGCAGCTGGGACCCGCGACTAGCGGGGGGGCATGGCACAGATACGCAGTATTTT. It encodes CASSWDPRLAGGHGTDTQYF.

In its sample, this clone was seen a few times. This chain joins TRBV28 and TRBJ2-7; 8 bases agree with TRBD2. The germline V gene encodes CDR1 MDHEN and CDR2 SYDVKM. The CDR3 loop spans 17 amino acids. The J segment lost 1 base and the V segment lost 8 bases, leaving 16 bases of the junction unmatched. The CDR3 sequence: CASLMGRGLGESYEQYF. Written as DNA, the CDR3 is TGTGCCAGCCTAATGGGGAGGGGACTAGGGGAATCCTACGAGCAGTACTTC.